This T cell receptor (beta chain) was observed in a study of cytomegalovirus exposure and HLA in healthy donors (dated by TCRdb to 2016 to 2017). Regarding the complete study: An earlier analysis of some 500 of the donors reported approximately 290 Gb of sequence data and some 100 million unique TCR beta sequences from 150 million to 200 million T cells. An earlier analysis of more than 450 of the donors used high-throughput TCR beta sequencing to judge whether each TCR beta V gene segment behaved as functional or pseudogenic. The study aimed to test whether cataloging public T cell receptors could reveal signatures of past pathogen exposure. All discovery cohort repertoires had been generated using a single sequencing platform. Typing coverage varied by locus: about 620-640 donors for A, B, C, DRB1 and DQB1; roughly 510 for DQA1; about 600 for DPA1; 450 to 480 for DPB1. The study profiled the T cell repertoires of 666 subjects by immunosequencing and related them to cytomegalovirus serostatus. Among the roughly 410 genotyped donors, about 83% belonged to the genetic ancestry cluster associated with self-reported Caucasian donors. Donor age, sex, ethnicity and CMV serostatus were compiled alongside the repertoire data. To study patterns of TCR occurrence, a later analysis re-analyzed previously published TCR beta repertoires from 550 to 800 donors and added high-resolution HLA genotyping. An early release covering about 600 HLA-typed donors comprised approximately 300 gigabases of sequencing data and around 85 million unique TCR sequences. A separate validation cohort of roughly 130 different subjects was used in addition to the roughly 620-subject first cohort. Because of strong linkage in the cohort, roughly 5 DR-DQ haplotypes were treated as single units for association and clustering. In a later genetic analysis, genome-wide SNP genotypes for 398 of the 666 donors were used, and that subset was treated as a discovery cohort. HLA typing included class I and class II loci at four-digit resolution. The study combined high-throughput TCR immunosequencing, statistical association of individual TCRs with disease status, and machine learning to predict cytomegalovirus infection status. Rather than using new phenotypic data, the later analysis identified candidate immune exposures from TCR beta sequences and from how often those sequences occurred across donors. Among a few hundred genotyped donors of the cohort, an average of approximately 240,000 unique TCR beta nucleotide sequences were sequenced per donor, approximately 20% of them non-productive. On the study overall, not on this receptor specifically: Most TCR sequences were observed very rarely across donors, whereas some public TCRs were present in many individuals. Some IMGT-functional V segments, including TRBV6-2 and TRBV6-3, could not be distinguished by the 87-base-pair reads and were therefore excluded. A later analysis found that TCR association rates varied across HLA loci, with DRB1 alleles showing the most associated TCRs and HLA-C alleles the fewest. Because some donors lacked HLA typing at each locus, the association tests relied only on the typed subset. Linkage disequilibrium might explain the correlated functional status among segregating V segments, but an unknown experimental factor could not be excluded. Roughly uniform sequencing depth across donors was assumed in presence/absence analyses, although this assumption may not hold. In a later analysis, HLA-associated TCR beta chains were found to be more clonally expanded and to have lower generation probabilities than equally common non-associated chains. In an earlier analysis of a few hundred of the donors, most TCR beta V segments were observed in productive rearrangements about 87% or about 30% of the time, broadly matching IMGT annotations. When HLA alleles, especially DR and DQ, strongly co-occurred, TCR associations were difficult to assign to individual alleles. Most CMV-associated TCR beta chains appeared to be HLA-restricted in a later analysis, and the HLA associations seemed to be driven largely by CMV exposure. Because counts were too low, roughly 18 rarely observed V segments, including chromosome 9 orphons, were left out of the earlier analysis of 500 to 750 of the donors. This cohort had only TCR beta chains sequenced, and the lack of alpha or paired-chain data limited which features could be detected. At a false discovery rate of 0.05, a later analysis linked about 17,000 TCR beta sequences to specific HLA alleles. In the study, 150 to 200 TCR beta chains were listed as associated with cytomegalovirus. The authors suggested that the approach could potentially be generalized to other disease states and immunological phenotypes. In a later genetic analysis, fewer N-insertions in productive TCRs were reported among donors in an Asian-associated ancestry cluster than the 666-donor mean. In a later analysis, several top co-occurrence clusters were reported to appear linked to parvovirus B19, influenza, CMV and Epstein-Barr virus. In both the original and validation cohorts, the classifier was reported to diagnose cytomegalovirus status with high specificity and sensitivity. V-gene and J-gene trimming of TCR beta chains was associated with a missense DCLRE1C variant in a later genetic analysis, and the association was replicated in an independent cohort. A group of highly shared sequence variants was considered likely to be a technical artifact of the sequencing pipeline. A further reported finding was that TCR beta sequences accurately predicted the HLA-A and HLA-B alleles for most subjects in the first cohort. CMV serostatus was the only immune exposure information available for the cohort. A few of the identified cytomegalovirus-associated TCR beta chains were confirmed in vitro to be specific for cytomegalovirus antigens.

Notes on this clone: Its antigen is unknown.

Trimming removed 3 bases from V and 6 bases from J; the gene matches leave 10 bases unexplained. Per the germline V gene, SGDLS is the CDR1 and YYNGEE is the CDR2. The CDR3 runs 16 residues from the cysteine to the phenylalanine. Of all the DNA, just the CDR3 is kept, 48 bases in frame from base 1. In total, over 600 healthy bone marrow donors made up the cohort. All cohort members were sampled while nominally healthy, although unrecorded immune exposures were likely present. The donor tested CMV seropositive, placing the donor among the 289 seropositive members of the cohort. A peripheral blood sample was provided by each donor, and peripheral blood mononuclear cells were used for TCR beta sequencing. Genomic DNA was extracted from the blood cell samples with the Qiagen DNeasy Blood Extraction Kit. Libraries were made using the immunoSEQ multiplex PCR assay. For the multiplex PCR, a mixture combining 60 forward primers for TCR Vbeta segments and 13 reverse primers for TCR Jbeta segments was used. A multiplex PCR assay on genomic DNA amplified the CDR3 region of rearranged TCR beta genes. The amplified TCR beta libraries were sequenced on the Illumina HiSeq System as 87-base-pair reads. The authors' analysis ran thus. A later analysis counted 65 million to 90 million unique TCR beta chains across the 700 or so repertoires, and 9 million to 14 million of these chains were shared by at least two donors. A nearest-neighbor algorithm error-corrected the raw reads and collapsed the reads into unique sequences, merging closely related sequences to remove PCR and sequencing errors. CDR3 sequences were aligned to IMGT reference sequences to assign V, D and J gene segments. For a sequence to be retained, a match of at least six nucleotides to both a V gene segment and a J gene segment was required. A rearrangement counted as productive if the CDR3 had no stop codons and remained in frame with V and J, and every other rearrangement counted as non-productive. CDR3 was defined by IMGT convention, running from the second conserved V-encoded cysteine to the conserved J-encoded phenylalanine. The earlier analysis of around 640 of the donors excluded sequences that lacked an unambiguous match to a single V gene segment. In an earlier analysis of 450 to 700 of the donors, V segments were called functional above 56.7% productive rearrangements and were called segregating when the between-donor standard deviation exceeded 5%. A statistical classification framework was developed to diagnose cytomegalovirus status using the catalog of TCR beta chain sequences. In a later analysis, TCR nucleotide sequences were compared against IMGT/GENE-DB human TR gene sequences so that V and J genes could be assigned. A later analysis assigned CDR3 sequences and most-parsimonious VDJ recombination scenarios with the TCRdist pipeline. In a later analysis, every TCR beta chain was defined by the combination of its CDR3 amino acid sequence and its V-gene family, and reads without a unique V-gene family were dropped. In a later analysis, some 600 highly shared, low-generation-probability nucleotide sequences were removed to address suspected cross-contamination and a sequencing artifact. A later analysis calculated a clonal expansion index for each public chain from normalized within-repertoire ranks of inferred template counts. Generation probabilities in a later analysis came from a VDJ recombination model fitted to out-of-frame rearrangements, and those results were checked against IGoR. In a later analysis, TCR-TCR, TCR-HLA and TCR-CMV co-occurrence was scored with hypergeometric tests, and a repertoire-size bias correction was applied to TCR pairs. In a later analysis, false discovery rates were estimated by permuting HLA or CMV assignments 20 times. A later analysis grouped co-occurring TCRs with DBSCAN, adding TCRdist sequence similarity when clustering within HLA-allele-positive subsets. Co-occurrence clustering excluded repertoires with fewer than 30,000 or more than 120,000 public chains, plus five with anomalous nucleotide sharing. In TCRdb, the immuneACCESS table is reduced to in-frame sequences with V and J assigned. These tables do not hold every clone; where another copy was compared, an unresolved V gene accounts for under half, and the others remain unexplained. V and J calls and clone size come straight from that table; D and trimming were deduced from the DNA. The data table for this sample lists fewer than 100,000 clones. Of the sample, 3.5% to 4% is held by the ten largest clones.

The rearranged chain carries TRBV9 and TRBJ2-7; TRBD1 fits 12 bases in the junction. The specimen was PBMCs. This clonotype was sampled from a young man in good health and CMV-seropositive. The DNA reads as follows: TGTGCCAGCAGCGCTAACCCGGGACAGGGGGCCTCCGAGCAGTACTTC. This yields the protein CASSANPGQGASEQYF. The entire variable domain, with the stretches around the CDR3 drawn from the reference TRBV9 and TRBJ2-7 proteins, is DSGVTQTPKHLITATGQRVTLRCSPRSGDLSVYWYQQSLDQGLQFLIQYYNGEERAKGNILERFSAQQFPDLHSELNLSSLELGDSALYFCASSANPGQGASEQYFGPGTRLTVT.